The table lists the clone carrying this T cell receptor (beta chain) with a few counts. Its antigen is as yet unknown. This record belongs to a study of cytomegalovirus exposure and HLA in healthy donors. The study, taken as a whole, reports: Based on reports, TCR beta sequences accurately predicted HLA-A and HLA-B alleles for most subjects.

The CDR3 extends over 15 amino acids. Trimming removed 0 bases at V and 2 bases at J, with 11 bases between. Germline assignment: CDR1 LNHNV and CDR2 YYDKDF (reference sequence). Both 60 Vbeta primers and 13 Jbeta primers went into the PCR. The assay was immunoSEQ multiplex PCR, and TCRdb's table has in-frame clones only and misses some. There are fewer than 150,000 clones in the sample; roughly 73% occur only once, and about an eighth lies in the top ten. The TCR was taken from a human donor in good health. The sample was PBMCs. The chain carries TRBV15 and TRBJ2-7; tentatively, D is TRBD1 (6 bases). The chain's CDR3 is CATSRDLDRPYEQYF. For the CDR3, the DNA is TGTGCCACCAGCAGAGATCTGGACAGACCCTACGAGCAGTACTTC.